A single sample gave rise to the 24 T cell receptor beta chains below, sequenced in a study of PD-1 blockade in classical Hodgkin lymphoma (dated by TCRdb to about 2020). The time point label, read with the paper, signifies: newly diagnosed, previously untreated cHL patient sample. The library was built by means of the immunoSEQ multiplex PCR assay. As stored in TCRdb, this immuneACCESS dataset retains in-frame rearrangements with V and J assigned. A fraction of the clones does not appear; measured against another copy, unresolved V genes explain less than half of the discrepancy, and the remainder lacks a known reason. The sample table records tens of thousands of clones; approximately 90% of these occur just once. The top ten hold nearly 5% of the sample. The sample comprised peripheral blood mononuclear cells (PBMCs). The receptor source for this set is a human donor with classical Hodgkin lymphoma.

This clone was observed once. This sequence joins TRBV7-3 and TRBJ1-5; D unresolved. Trimming removed 5 bases at V and 2 bases at J, with 7 bases between. Germline values: CDR1 SGHTA, CDR2 FQGTGA. The CDR3 contains 13 residues. This CDR3 is CASSLTGNQPQHF. CDR3 bases: TGTGCCAGCAGCCTCACGGGCAATCAGCCCCAGCATTTT.

The J gene is TRBJ2-6, the V gene TRBV28, with 7 positions matching TRBD1. The CDR3 is 17 amino acids. Germline V gene sequence: CDR1 MDHEN, CDR2 SYDVKM. V lost 5 bases to trimming and J lost 3 bases; unmatched junction nucleotides: 10. The CDR3 region has the DNA TGTGCCAGCAGTACCGGGACAGCGGTAATTGGGGCCAACGTCCTGACTTTC. Translation gives CASSTGTAVIGANVLTF. The complete variable domain, with remaining parts taken from reference TRBV28 and TRBJ2-6, reads DVKVTQSSRYLVKRTGEKVFLECVQDMDHENMFWYRQDPGLGLRLIYFSYDVKMKEKGDIPEGYSVSREKKERFSLILESASTNQTSMYLCASSTGTAVIGANVLTFGAGSRLTVL.

V gene TRBV7-3 combines with J gene TRBJ1-1; 8 bases map to TRBD1. The CDR3 runs to 15 residues. V dropped 2 bases and J dropped 0; count of bases not matched to a gene: 2. Germline V lookup: CDR1 SGHTA, CDR2 FQGTGA. CDR3 protein: CASSLGQGLNTEAFF. The DNA for the CDR3 is TGTGCCAGCAGCTTAGGACAGGGCCTGAACACTGAAGCTTTCTTT.

The CDR3 DNA reads as TGTGCCAGCAGCGGGGCCTTTAATGAAAAACTGTTTTTT. Translation gives CASSGAFNEKLFF. The chain recombines TRBV4-2 with TRBJ1-4, with D possibly matching TRBD1 (5 bases). V lost 5 bases and J 4 bases, leaving 8 bases between the germline ends. CDR1 is LGHNA, CDR2 YNFKEQ, per germline. The CDR3 sequence is 13 residues long.

V and J are TRBV16 and TRBJ1-2; D is undetermined. Germline loops: CDR1 KGHSY, CDR2 FQNENV. The CDR3 extends over 15 amino acids. V was shortened by 1 base and J by 0 bases, with 9 bases between the two germline ends. CDR3 sequence (DNA): TGTGCCAGCAGCCAATTCGGAAATGCTAACTATGGCTACACCTTC. This sequence encodes CASSQFGNANYGYTF.

This chain links TRBV2 with TRBJ1-1; D unclear. The germline V and J ends were trimmed by 4 bases and 1 base, with 10 bases remaining between them. Germline V gene data show CDR1 as SNHLY and CDR2 as FYNNEI. The CDR3 loop spans 14 amino acids. Here the CDR3 DNA reads TGTGCCAGCAGTGTAAAATGGGAGAACACTGAAGCTTTCTTT. Protein: CASSVKWENTEAFF.

This clone was counted once. This chain uses TRBV7-9 with TRBJ2-7; no clear D. The V end was cut by 6 bases, the J end by 7 bases, with 10 bases between. CDR1 SEHNR and CDR2 FQNEAQ come from the germline V gene (reference sequence). This CDR3 region has 11 residues. This CDR3 is CASRKAEEQYF. CDR3 nucleotide sequence: TGTGCCAGCAGGAAGGCGGAGGAGCAGTACTTC.

This sequence joins TRBV18 and TRBJ2-2, with TRBD2 as a possible D gene (5 bases). This CDR3 has 14 amino acids. The V end was cut by 1 base, the J end by 6 bases, with 9 bases between. In germline, CDR1 is KGHSH, CDR2 LQKENI. CDR3 region: CASSPLTTPGELFF. CDR3 bases: TGTGCCAGCTCACCACTGACTACCCCCGGGGAGCTGTTTTTT.

V gene TRBV9 combines with J gene TRBJ2-1; 15 positions match TRBD2. The CDR3 sequence is 16 residues long. From germline, CDR1 is SGDLS and CDR2 YYNGEE. The V and J ends lost 4 bases and 9 bases, in that order; junction bases with no gene match: 8. CDR3 amino acids: CASSRTSGRARGEQFF. In DNA form, the CDR3 reads TGTGCCAGCAGCCGGACTAGCGGGAGGGCCCGGGGTGAGCAGTTCTTC.

This chain uses TRBV6-6 with TRBJ2-7; D gene ambiguous. Germline values: CDR1 MNHNY, CDR2 SVGAGI (reference sequence). The CDR3 is 12 residues long. Trimming left V 5 bases short and J 2 bases short, with 7 bases between. CDR3 region: CASSLETYEQYF. In nucleotides, the CDR3 is TGTGCCAGCAGTCTGGAAACCTACGAGCAGTACTTC.

This chain links TRBV6-6 with TRBJ2-7; TRBD1 might be the D (6 bases). The CDR3 contains 14 residues. Germline V gene lookup returns CDR1 MNHNY and CDR2 SVGAGI (reference sequence). V gave up 6 bases and J gave up 1 base, with 13 bases separating them. The CDR3 reads CASSSDRRSYEQYF. CDR3 DNA sequence: TGTGCCAGCAGCTCCGACAGGCGTTCCTACGAGCAGTACTTC.

This clone was found a few times. The chain links TRBV6-4 to TRBJ2-2; 9 nucleotides line up with TRBD2. CDR1 and CDR2 from the germline V gene are MRHNA and SNTAGT. After removal of 4 bases from V and 9 bases from J, the junction contained 6 bases not matched to a gene. The CDR3 consists of 14 residues. The CDR3 region has the DNA TGTGCCAGCAGTGTCGAACTAGCGGGCCGGGAGCTGTTTTTT. This encodes CASSVELAGRELFF.

The rearrangement uses TRBV7-6 and TRBJ1-6; tentatively, D is TRBD1 (5 bases). CDR1 is SGHVS and CDR2 is FNYEAQ in the germline V gene. The CDR3 is 15 amino acids. V was shortened by 5 bases and J by 4 bases, with 12 bases between the two germline ends. In nucleotides, the CDR3 is TGTGCCAGCAGCCTAAGGGGAACATATAATTCACCCCTCCACTTT. Translated: CASSLRGTYNSPLHF.

The V gene is TRBV11-2, the J gene TRBJ2-1, with TRBD2 identical over 12 bases. The germline V gene encodes CDR1 SGHAT and CDR2 FQNNGV. The length of the CDR3 is 14 residues. The J segment lost 8 bases and the V segment lost 5 bases, leaving 4 bases of the junction unmatched. CDR3 sequence (DNA): TGTGCCAGCAGCCTAGCGGGAGGGAGCGATGAGCAGTTCTTC. This encodes CASSLAGGSDEQFF.

V and J are TRBV27 and TRBJ1-2; 7 bases align to TRBD1. Looked up from germline, CDR1 is MNHEY and CDR2 is SMNVEV (reference sequence). The length of the CDR3 is 15 residues. V shed 4 bases, J shed 8 bases, and the junction held 13 bases outside the gene matches. The CDR3 is CASSSNDRVSGGYTF. For the CDR3, the DNA is TGTGCCAGCAGTTCCAATGACAGGGTTTCTGGCGGCTACACCTTC.

This chain connects TRBV4-2 to TRBJ2-2; D may match TRBD1 or TRBD2 (6 bases each). The ends were cut back, 1 base at V and 7 bases at J, with 19 bases in the middle. This CDR3 has 17 residues. CDR1 and CDR2 (germline): LGHNA, YNFKEQ. The CDR3 is CASSQVGTGGIGGELFF. The CDR3 DNA is TGTGCCAGCAGCCAAGTGGGGACTGGGGGCATAGGCGGGGAGCTGTTTTTT.

The chain has TRBV2 and TRBJ2-3; D might be TRBD1 (6 bases). CDR1 and CDR2 from the germline V gene are SNHLY and FYNNEI. The V end lost 3 bases, the J end lost 1 base, and 8 bases lay between the germline ends. The CDR3 totals 14 residues. CDR3 in amino acids: CASSDRTGTDTQYF. The CDR3 DNA reads TGTGCCAGCAGTGATCGGACAGGCACAGATACGCAGTATTTT.

This chain joins TRBV10-1 and TRBJ2-1; 10 positions agree with TRBD2. CDR3 length: 14 residues. The ends lost 0 bases at V and 8 bases at J; junction bases unmatched: 1. Germline V CDR1 and CDR2: WNHNN, SYGVQD (reference sequence). CDR3 protein: CASSESGTSDEQFF. The DNA of the CDR3 is TGCGCCAGCAGTGAGTCCGGGACTAGCGATGAGCAGTTCTTC.

The chain links TRBV28 to TRBJ1-5; no firm D call. The CDR3 length is 18 residues. With 4 bases removed from V and 0 bases from J, the gap between germline ends came to 19 bases. The germline gives CDR1 MDHEN, CDR2 SYDVKM. CDR3 region: CASSSVPIETYSNQPQHF. CDR3 DNA: TGTGCCAGCAGTTCCGTCCCTATTGAGACATATAGCAATCAGCCCCAGCATTTT.

The V call is TRBV7-6, the J call TRBJ2-3, with 12 bases aligning to TRBD2. The length of the CDR3 is 15 residues. Germline V gene sequence: CDR1 SGHVS, CDR2 FNYEAQ. The junction had 0 bases not matched to a gene; V was cut back by 2 bases and J by 3 bases. The CDR3 coding sequence is TGTGCCAGCAGCTTACTAGCGGGAGGGACAGATACGCAGTATTTT. Translation gives CASSLLAGGTDTQYF.

The CDR3 nucleotides are TGTGCCAGCAGCTCTTGGGGTGACAGGGTGAACACTGAAGCTTTCTTT. It codes for CASSSWGDRVNTEAFF. The rearrangement uses TRBV7-9 and TRBJ1-1, with 7 bases aligning to TRBD1. The CDR3 runs 16 residues. Germline values: CDR1 SEHNR, CDR2 FQNEAQ (reference sequence). The V segment lost 4 bases and the J segment 0 bases; nucleotides outside the gene matches: 8.

The chain recombines TRBV7-4 with TRBJ2-7; tentatively, D is TRBD1 (6 bases). Trimming shortened V by 4 bases and J by 5 bases, and 15 bases separated the two germline ends. The V gene's germline CDR1 is SGHVT and CDR2 SQSDAQ. This CDR3 contains 14 residues. CDR3 sequence reads: CASSSGQIYNEQYF. The CDR3, as DNA: TGTGCCAGCAGCTCGGGACAAATTTACAACGAGCAGTACTTC.

This chain joins TRBV6-6 and TRBJ2-2; weak D call: TRBD2 (5 bases). CDR3 size: 16 residues. V was pared by 8 bases and J by 1 base, with 17 bases between. Germline lookup yields CDR1 MNHNY and CDR2 SVGAGI (reference sequence). In DNA form, the CDR3 reads TGTGCCAGCCGCAAAGGAGGTACCGGGAACACCGGGGAGCTGTTTTTT. This codes for CASRKGGTGNTGELFF.

The chain is built from TRBV7-3 and TRBJ1-1, with D unclear. CDR1 is SGHTA and CDR2 is FQGTGA in the germline V gene. This CDR3 region has 13 residues. V gave up 4 bases and J gave up 3 bases, with 9 bases separating them. In DNA, the CDR3 is TGTGCCAGCAGCTATTATAGGGACACTGAAGCTTTCTTT. It translates to CASSYYRDTEAFF.